This TCR beta chain was found in a study of blood T cell repertoires in COVID-19. As for the study in general: There were acute and convalescent COVID-19 samples, and they came from the United States, Italy and Spain. The analysed material was cDNA or gDNA that came from T cells, B-cell-depleted T cells, or PBMCs.

Original methodology: The authors estimated nucleated cell counts from reference gene primer amplification. Clones were read by immunoSEQ multiplex PCR, and TCRdb kept only the in-frame ones, dropping some. For V, J and clone size, that table is used; D and trimming come from the DNA. The sample carries about 380,000 clones, 85% to 90% recorded once. The receptor was derived from a man younger than 35 with active or convalescent COVID-19. Sequencing was done on a sample of peripheral blood.

The CDR3 loop reads CASSKWGRETQYF. CDR3 nucleotide sequence: TGTGCCAGCAGCAAATGGGGGCGCGAGACCCAGTACTTC. The gene calls are TRBV11-1 and TRBJ2-5; D might be TRBD1 (6 bases). The V end was cut by 5 bases, the J end by 5 bases, with 12 bases between. Germline assignment: CDR1 SGHAT and CDR2 FQDESV (reference sequence). The CDR3 is made up of 13 amino acids.